What follows are 9 T cell receptor beta chains derived from one specimen sequenced in a study of persistence of HIV-infected CD4 T cells. Sequencing used immunoSEQ version 4 in survey mode. Sequenced by immunoSEQ multiplex PCR; TCRdb stores in-frame clones only, minus some. The repertoire has tens of thousands of clones, 82% of them found once; the top ten carry roughly 6.7%. Lysates of CMV-infected fibroblasts at 9 to 10 ug/mL stimulated these cells. CD40L-negative CD69-negative CD45RO-high memory CD4+ T cells were sorted as populations depleted of antigen-responding cells. For these TCRs, the target antigens are not known. Sequenced material: CD4+ T cells sorted from PBMCs after approximately 20-hour stimulation, taken from a patient who received antiretroviral therapy. These receptors came from an adult woman with HIV who was CMV-seropositive.

The chain links TRBV5-1 to TRBJ2-1; D is undetermined. Germline V gene lookup returns CDR1 SGHRS and CDR2 YFSETQ. V lost 0 bases and J 7 bases, leaving 14 bases between the germline ends. This CDR3 has 15 residues. The CDR3 region is CASSLDGRRANEQFF. CDR3 bases: TGCGCCAGCAGCTTGGATGGGCGTCGGGCTAATGAGCAGTTCTTC.

The rearrangement uses TRBV6-2 or TRBV6-3 and TRBJ2-7, with D uncertain. The CDR3 runs to 16 residues. Trimming took off 0 bases at V and 2 bases at J, with 14 bases between the two ends. Germline V lookup: CDR1 MNHEY, CDR2 SVGEGT. This CDR3 is CASSYSSRVITYEQYF. CDR3 nucleotides: TGTGCCAGCAGTTACTCTAGTCGGGTCATTACCTACGAGCAGTACTTC.

The rearrangement links TRBV3-1 (or the pseudogene TRBV3-2) to TRBJ2-1; 7 bases are shared with TRBD2. The germline V gene has CDR1 LGHDT and CDR2 YNNKEL (reference sequence). This CDR3 region has 15 residues. The junction had 9 bases not matched to a gene; V was cut back by 3 bases and J by 7 bases. This CDR3 reads CASSHRAGTANEQFF. The CDR3 bases are TGTGCCAGCAGCCACCGAGCGGGAACAGCTAATGAGCAGTTCTTC.

This clone was seen a single time. V is TRBV7-2 and J is TRBJ1-2, with D unclear. Trimming stripped 1 base from V and 0 bases from J, with 9 bases between. The CDR3 has 15 amino acids. CDR1 SGHTA and CDR2 FQGNSA come from the germline V gene. CDR3 sequence (DNA): TGTGCCAGCAGCTTAGTGAGGGAAACTAACTATGGCTACACCTTC. This encodes CASSLVRETNYGYTF.

The chain couples TRBV6-5 to TRBJ2-1, with D unresolved. This CDR3 spans 10 amino acids. Trimming took off 9 bases at V and 10 bases at J, with 10 bases between the two ends. Germline V gene sequence: CDR1 MNHEY, CDR2 SVGAGI. Written as DNA, the CDR3 is TGTGCCAGAACAGAGGAGGAGCAGTTCTTC. Its protein is CARTEEEQFF.

V usage is TRBV19 and J usage is TRBJ1-1, with TRBD1 as a possible D gene (6 bases). The germline V gene encodes CDR1 LNHDA and CDR2 SQIVND (reference sequence). CDR3 length: 13 amino acids. With 7 bases removed from V and 4 bases from J, the gap between germline ends came to 13 bases. The CDR3 region is CASTLQGSTEAFF. CDR3 nucleotide sequence: TGTGCCAGTACCCTACAGGGATCCACTGAAGCTTTCTTT. The complete variable domain, with remaining parts taken from reference TRBV19 and TRBJ1-1, reads DGGITQSPKYLFRKEGQNVTLSCEQNLNHDAMYWYRQDPGQGLRLIYYSQIVNDFQKGDIAEGYSVSREKKESFPLTVTSAQKNPTAFYLCASTLQGSTEAFFGQGTRLTVV.

The V gene is TRBV4-1, the J gene TRBJ1-6; the D is unclear. Germline V CDR1 and CDR2: MGHRA, YSYEKL. The length of the CDR3 is 14 residues. The ends were cut back, 5 bases at V and 9 bases at J, with 14 bases in the middle. The CDR3 DNA reads as TGCGCCAGCAGCGATATCGGCGGGGTTTCACCCCTCCACTTT. It translates to CASSDIGGVSPLHF.

The CDR3 spells CASRQGATSSGANVLTF. For the CDR3, the DNA is TGTGCCAGCCGGCAGGGGGCGACTAGCTCTGGGGCCAACGTCCTGACTTTC. The gene calls are TRBV7-2 and TRBJ2-6, with 8 bases identical to TRBD1. The CDR3 is 17 residues long. CDR1 is SGHTA, CDR2 FQGNSA, per germline. Losses at the gene ends were 8 bases for V and 0 bases for J; bases not matched to a gene: 9.

This clone was counted only a few times. This rearrangement joins TRBV6-6 to TRBJ1-3; 7 bases fit TRBD1. Germline lookup yields CDR1 MNHNY and CDR2 SVGAGI (reference sequence). CDR3 length: 13 residues. Germline trimming cut 5 bases from V and 8 bases from J; bases unmatched to any gene: 6. CDR3 protein: CASSAQQGHTIYF. The CDR3 region has the DNA TGTGCCAGCAGTGCGCAACAGGGGCACACCATATATTTT.